This TCR beta chain came from a study of human T cells and chemical hapten exposure. At the level of the study: Mostly female, the patients presented with alopecia areata, totalis or universalis.

Germline V gene sequence: CDR1 LGHNA, CDR2 YSLEER. V lost 1 base, J lost 6 bases, and 9 bases stayed unmatched. The CDR3 is made up of 15 amino acids. This clonotype has only a few counts. A single record per CDR3 protein comes from TCRdb applying MiXCR to the RACE reads. The sample includes about 160,000 distinct CDR3 sequences, about a quarter of them seen just once. Time point defined: patch test 3, about 24 weeks after DPC sensitization. Indicated treatment: therapeutic diphenylcyclopropenone sensitization with weekly scalp DPC. The sequenced sample was whole blood, obtained in connection with sensitization to the hapten diphenylcyclopropenone (DPC). V is TRBV4-3 and J is TRBJ2-7; 7 positions match TRBD2. The source is a young woman with alopecia areata. Some clones in this sample may be carry-over from other donors' samples. The CDR3: CASSQGGGREGEQYF. The CDR3 DNA is TGCGCCAGCAGCCAAGGGGGCGGAAGGGAGGGCGAGCAGTACTTC.